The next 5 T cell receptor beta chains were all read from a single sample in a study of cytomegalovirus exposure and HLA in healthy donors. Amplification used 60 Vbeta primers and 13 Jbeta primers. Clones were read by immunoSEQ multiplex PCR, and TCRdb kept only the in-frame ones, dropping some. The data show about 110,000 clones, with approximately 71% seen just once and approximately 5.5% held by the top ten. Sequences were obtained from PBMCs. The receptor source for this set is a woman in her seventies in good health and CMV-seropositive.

CDR3 DNA sequence: TGTGCCAGCAGTTACCTGAGCTCCTACGAGCAGTACTTC. Amino acids: CASSYLSSYEQYF. The chain carries TRBV6-5 and TRBJ2-7; D not certain. The CDR3 length is 13 residues. Germline V gene lookup returns CDR1 MNHEY and CDR2 SVGAGI. V was clipped by 2 bases and J by 0 bases, with 5 bases between them.

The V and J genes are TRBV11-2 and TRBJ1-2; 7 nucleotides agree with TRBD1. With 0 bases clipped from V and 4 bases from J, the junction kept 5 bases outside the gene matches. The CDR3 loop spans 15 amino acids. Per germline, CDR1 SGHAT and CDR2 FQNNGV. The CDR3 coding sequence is TGTGCCAGCAGCTTAGATCAAGGGGACAGCTATGGCTACACCTTC. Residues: CASSLDQGDSYGYTF.

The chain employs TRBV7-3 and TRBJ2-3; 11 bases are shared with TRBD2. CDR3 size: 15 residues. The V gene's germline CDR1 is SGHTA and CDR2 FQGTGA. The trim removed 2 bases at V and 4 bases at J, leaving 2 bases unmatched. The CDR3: CASSLVAGGPDTQYF. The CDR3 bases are TGTGCCAGCAGCTTAGTAGCGGGGGGGCCAGATACGCAGTATTTT.

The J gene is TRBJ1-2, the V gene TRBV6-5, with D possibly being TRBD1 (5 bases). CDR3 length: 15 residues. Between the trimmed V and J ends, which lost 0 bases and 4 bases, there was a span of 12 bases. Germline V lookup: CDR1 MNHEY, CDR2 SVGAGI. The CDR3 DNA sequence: TGTGCCAGCAGTTACTCGACCCCCAGGGTCTATGGCTACACCTTC. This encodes CASSYSTPRVYGYTF.

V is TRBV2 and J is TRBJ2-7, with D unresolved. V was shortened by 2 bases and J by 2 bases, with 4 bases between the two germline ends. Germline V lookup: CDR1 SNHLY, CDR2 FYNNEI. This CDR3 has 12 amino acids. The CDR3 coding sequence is TGTGCCAGCAGTGAATTAGCCTACGAGCAGTACTTC. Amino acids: CASSELAYEQYF.